This T cell receptor beta chain was documented in a study of shared clonotypes between healthy human individuals. Across the whole study: There were three CD4 naive, three CD4 memory, two CD8 naive and one CD8 memory plates per donor.

Assay: immunoSEQ multiplex PCR; the TCRdb copy retains only in-frame clones and omits some. The sample lists hundreds of thousands of clones, about 95% occurring once. About this clone: The target antigen is unknown.

Study-wide findings and caveats: Despite large depth, rarefaction showed incomplete sorted-subset sequencing.

CD8 cells regarded as naive lacked CD45RO, were positively chosen for CCR7, and omitted terminally differentiated effector memory CD45RA+ cells. What was sequenced was naive CD8+ T cells sorted from blood. This sequence was found in a woman aged 25 to 39 in good health.

The DNA for the CDR3 is TGTGCCAGCAGCTTAAAGTGGGGGCTCCACGACGAGCAGTACTTC. Its translation: CASSLKWGLHDEQYF. The rearrangement joins TRBV11-2 to TRBJ2-5; TRBD1 might be the D (6 bases). The DNA end favors TRBJ2-7, so the J call may be wrong. This CDR3 contains 15 residues. Germline V CDR1 and CDR2: SGHAT, FQNNGV.